This T cell receptor (beta chain) came from a study of T cell changes during pregnancy in multiple sclerosis. Trimming at V came to 6 bases and at J to 2 bases, leaving 6 bases not matched to a gene. The length of the CDR3 is 14 residues. CDR1 is MNHEY and CDR2 is SVGAGI in the germline V gene. A few counts support this clone. This table comes from immunoSEQ multiplex PCR, and its TCRdb copy is limited to in-frame clones, with some not included. There are about 59,000 clones in the sample; about 86% occur only once, and 5.3% lies in the top ten. The specimen sequenced was peripheral blood from another person, used as feeder cells. V is TRBV6-5 and J is TRBJ2-7, with 8 bases aligning to TRBD2. This clonotype originated in a human donor whose cells served as feeder cells for cultures in a pregnancy study. CDR3 protein: CASRQAGGTYEQYF. CDR3 DNA sequence: TGTGCCAGCAGGCAGGCGGGAGGCACCTACGAGCAGTACTTC.